These T cell receptor beta chains were read from a single sample in a study of human T cells and chemical hapten exposure. TCRdb processed the RACE reads anew with MiXCR; each CDR3 protein has one entry. This sample has over 85,000 distinct CDR3 sequences; 7% to 10% occur once, and the top ten carry more than 2%. This specimen was whole blood, taken in connection with sensitization to the hapten diphenylcyclopropenone (DPC). All receptors come from a woman aged 40 to 55 with alopecia areata. Some clones in this sample may be carry-over from other donors' samples. Both conserved end residues are part of each CDR3. The D gene is left open where the match is weak. Clone size appears in some rows only: once, few, many, or a class for an expanded clone.

j_gene | abundance | d_gene | v_gene | CDR3nt | CDR3aa
TRBJ2-7 | many | - | TRBV29-1 | TGCAGCGCAGCGGTGGGACGGAACTCCTACGAGCAGTACTTC | CSAAVGRNSYEQYF
TRBJ2-3 | - | TRBD1 | TRBV2 | TGTGCCAGCAGTACCGACAGGGCCACAGATACGCAGTATTTT | CASSTDRATDTQYF
TRBJ2-1 | few | - | TRBV12-3/TRBV12-4 | TGTGCCAGCGGCCCCCGGGAGTTTAACAATGAGCAGTTCTTC | CASGPREFNNEQFF
TRBJ1-2 | - | - | TRBV15 | TGTGCCACCAGCCAAGGCAGAACACACTATGGCTACACCTTC | CATSQGRTHYGYTF
TRBJ2-7 | - | - | TRBV6-2/TRBV6-3 | TGTGCCAGCAGTTACGTAGCGGTCCCTTCCTACGAGCAGTACTTC | CASSYVAVPSYEQYF
TRBJ2-7 | many | TRBD2 | TRBV7-9 | TGTGCCAGCAGCCCCCCGGGACTAGCGACGACCTACGAGCAGTACTTC | CASSPPGLATTYEQYF
TRBJ2-1 | - | TRBD2 | TRBV6-6 | TGTGCCAGCAGTTTACTCGGGACTAGCGGCAATGAGCAGTTCTTC | CASSLLGTSGNEQFF
TRBJ1-1 | - | - | TRBV28 | TGTGCCAGCAGGTTCAGTGACAGAAACACTGAAGCTTTCTTT | CASRFSDRNTEAFF
TRBJ1-1 | - | - | TRBV18 | TGTGCCAGCTCACCAGGGAGGGAGACTGAAGCTTTCTTT | CASSPGRETEAFF
TRBJ2-7 | few | TRBD2 | TRBV7-6 | TGTGCCAGCAGCACCGGGACTAGCGGGAGTTTCTACGAGCAGTACTTC | CASSTGTSGSFYEQYF
TRBJ2-7 | - | TRBD2 | TRBV5-1 | TGCGCCAGCAGCCCCACAGAGATAGTAAGGACTAGCGGGATCTACGAGCAGTACTTC | CASSPTEIVRTSGIYEQYF
TRBJ1-4 | - | - | TRBV4-3 | TGCGCCAGCAGCCACGGGACAACTAATGAAAAACTGTTTTTT | CASSHGTTNEKLFF
TRBJ2-2 | many | TRBD1 | TRBV2 | TGTGCCAGCAGCCCACAGGGGACCGGGGAGCTGTTTTTT | CASSPQGTGELFF
TRBJ2-4 | many | - | TRBV7-2 | TGTGCCAGCAGCCTCGGAGGGCCGAAGGCGGACATTCAGTACTTC | CASSLGGPKADIQYF
TRBJ2-1 | few | - | TRBV9 | TGTGCCAGCAGCGTTAACTCGCCGTCGGGTGAGCAGTTCTTC | CASSVNSPSGEQFF
TRBJ1-5 | few | - | TRBV19 | TGTGCCAGTAGTGGGGACCGATTTAGCAATCAGCCCCAGCATTTT | CASSGDRFSNQPQHF
TRBJ1-5 | - | TRBD1 | TRBV28 | TGTGCCAGCAGTCGACAGGGGCCCCCCAGCAATCAGCCCCAGCATTTT | CASSRQGPPSNQPQHF
TRBJ1-1 | - | - | TRBV6-6 | TGTGCCAGCAGTTACGGTGAAGGGTCGGGGAACACTGAAGCTTTCTTT | CASSYGEGSGNTEAFF
TRBJ2-4 | few | TRBD2 | TRBV6-2/TRBV6-3 | TGTGCCAGCAGCCGCGAGCGGGAGCTCGGAAACATTCAGTACTTC | CASSRERELGNIQYF
TRBJ2-2 | - | TRBD2 | TRBV5-4 | TGTGCCAGCAGCCTGGAGTTAGCGGGCGCCACCGGGGAGCTGTTTTTT | CASSLELAGATGELFF
TRBJ2-7 | many | TRBD2 | TRBV28 | TGTGCCAGCAGTGGACTAGCGGGAAACTCCTACGAGCAGTACTTC | CASSGLAGNSYEQYF
TRBJ1-2 | many | - | TRBV5-5 | TGTGCCAGCAGCTTGTCAGGGTCTGGCGGCTACACCTTC | CASSLSGSGGYTF
TRBJ1-2 | few | TRBD1 | TRBV4-3 | TGCGCCAGCAGCCCGGACAGGGGGTCGGGCTACACCTTC | CASSPDRGSGYTF
TRBJ2-1 | - | - | TRBV19 | TGTGCCAGTAAAACCGACAGGAACTACAATGAGCAGTTCTTC | CASKTDRNYNEQFF
TRBJ2-4 | few | - | TRBV11-2 | TGTGCCAGCAGGCTACCGCGGGGGCCCACCAAAAACATTCAGTACTTC | CASRLPRGPTKNIQYF
TRBJ2-5 | many | TRBD2 | TRBV7-8 | TGTGCCAGCAGCTTAGGCCGGACTAGATTCTCTCAAGAGACCCAGTACTTC | CASSLGRTRFSQETQYF
TRBJ2-7 | - | - | TRBV7-2 | TGTGCCAGCAGTCGTATAGGCTACGAGCAGTACTTC | CASSRIGYEQYF
TRBJ2-5 | few | TRBD2 | TRBV28 | TGTGCCAGCAGTTTAGGGACTAGCGGAGACCAAGAGACCCAGTACTTC | CASSLGTSGDQETQYF
TRBJ2-2 | few | TRBD2 | TRBV12-3/TRBV12-4 | TGTGCCAGCAGTTCCTGGACTAGCGTCCCCGGGGAGCTGTTTTTT | CASSSWTSVPGELFF
TRBJ1-5 | many | - | TRBV3-1 | TGTGCCAGCAGCCAAGGCGGTGGCTCCCAGCATTTT | CASSQGGGSQHF
TRBJ2-7 | - | - | TRBV6-2/TRBV6-3 | TGTGCCAGCAGCGACACTAGCTACCTCGAGCAGTACTTC | CASSDTSYLEQYF
TRBJ2-7 | - | - | TRBV5-1 | TGCGCCAGCAATACGGAATTGCCGGAATACGAGCAGTACTTC | CASNTELPEYEQYF
TRBJ2-2 | - | TRBD1 | TRBV24-1 | TGTGCCACCAGTGCACGGACAGGGGCCACCGGGGAGCTGTTTTTT | CATSARTGATGELFF
TRBJ2-3 | many | - | TRBV20-1 | TGCAGTGCTAGGGAACTGACCACAGATACGCAGTATTTT | CSARELTTDTQYF
TRBJ2-7 | many | - | TRBV4-3 | TGCGCCAGCAGCCAAGACCAAGGGCTCTACGAGCAGTACTTC | CASSQDQGLYEQYF
TRBJ2-1 | - | - | TRBV29-1 | TGCAGCGTTGTAAGTTACAATGAGCAGTTCTTC | CSVVSYNEQFF
TRBJ2-3 | - | - | TRBV6-5 | TGTGCCAGCAGTGCAACCGGGACGATCTCCACAGATACGCAGTATTTT | CASSATGTISTDTQYF